This TCR beta chain derives from a study of regulatory T cells in long-lasting Graves disease. Study results and caveats: Sample size, which was small, may have reduced accuracy. Patients with persistent disease showed a bias toward TRBV28, TRBJ1-2 and TRBJ2-5.

This clonotype was recorded at least ten times. What it binds is not known. This CDR3 has 12 residues. Germline V gene lookup returns CDR1 SGHAT and CDR2 FQNNGV. The ends were cut back, 6 bases at V and 8 bases at J, with 13 bases in the middle. iRepertoire HTBI primers and Arm-PCR of CDR3 regions built TCR beta libraries. Using its own MiXCR run on the multiplex PCR reads, TCRdb lists one record per CDR3 protein. The table lists 400,000 to 500,000 distinct CDR3 sequences, roughly 15% of them singletons. The time point here: newly diagnosed GD, antithyroid drugs for less than 3 months. Preparation of the TCR library used RNA extracted from PBMCs. This sample also appeared in a second study, on T cells in Graves' hyperthyroidism and ophthalmopathy. From that study: During a first-round RT-PCR of the TCR CDR3, the HTBI primer set was used. Model-based prediction identified ophthalmopathy a median approximately 6.2 months prior to its onset.

Here the sequenced sample was peripheral blood mononuclear cells (PBMCs), taken at new diagnosis, from a patient treated with antithyroid drugs. The gene calls are TRBV11-2 and TRBJ1-2; D gene uncertain. This sequence was found in a woman in her 40s with Graves disease. The CDR3 sequence: CASSRDPSGYTF. In DNA, the CDR3 is TGTGCCAGCAGTCGAGACCCCTCGGGCTACACCTTC.